This T cell receptor beta chain came from a study of T cell changes during pregnancy in multiple sclerosis. The repertoire was sequenced with immunoSEQ multiplex PCR; TCRdb's copy has only in-frame clones and lacks some. Found here are 65,000 to 95,000 clones, roughly 90% of them singletons; the top ten hold around 1.8%. The CDR3 is 15 residues long. V lost 4 bases to trimming and J lost 1 base, with 13 bases between them. CDR1 SNHLY and CDR2 FYNNEI come from the germline V gene. The material was peripheral blood, obtained before pregnancy. This clonotype was sampled from a female donor with multiple sclerosis, enrolled in a pregnancy study. The chain combines TRBV2 with TRBJ1-1; D uncertain. Here the CDR3 DNA reads TGTGCCAGCAGTGCGGGGTACATCTGGAACACTGAAGCTTTCTTT. It translates to CASSAGYIWNTEAFF.